These T cell receptor beta chains were read from a single sample in a study of shared clonotypes between healthy human individuals. Sequencing used immunoSEQ multiplex PCR; TCRdb keeps in-frame clones, though not all of them. Found here are about 1,900,000 clones, about 95% of them singletons; the top ten hold 0.9% to 1.5%. Sequencing was done on a sample of naive CD8+ T cells sorted from blood. The receptors were sampled from a man younger than 30 in good health. CDR3s include the opening cysteine and the closing phenylalanine or tryptophan. The order of the fields is V gene, D gene, J gene, clone size, CDR3 DNA, CDR3 protein. A D gene is named only where the DNA matches it firmly. Expanded clones get a size class; other rows say once, few or many, or leave the size out.

V: TRBV27
D: TRBD2
J: TRBJ2-5
size: .
DNA: TGTGCCAGCAGTCCCTCCGGGACTAGTCAGGAGACCCAGTACTTC
CDR3: CASSPSGTSQETQYF

V: TRBV30
D: .
J: TRBJ1-2
size: .
DNA: TGTGCCTGGAGTGGGTCGACCCTGTTTAACTATGGCTACACCTTC
CDR3: CAWSGSTLFNYGYTF

V: TRBV5-1
D: .
J: TRBJ1-4
size: .
DNA: TGCGCCAGCAGCAGGGAAGATACTAATGAAAAACTGTTTTTT
CDR3: CASSREDTNEKLFF

V: TRBV7-6
D: .
J: TRBJ2-2
size: .
DNA: TGTGCCAGCAGCTTAGCGAGGGCGACCGGGGAGCTGTTTTTT
CDR3: CASSLARATGELFF

V: TRBV4-3
D: .
J: TRBJ2-1
size: .
DNA: TGCGCCAGCAGCCAAGATTGGCAGGAGCAGTTCTTC
CDR3: CASSQDWQEQFF

V: TRBV5-1
D: .
J: TRBJ2-1
size: once
DNA: TGCGCCAGCAGCTTGGGAGGCAATGAGCAGTTCTTC
CDR3: CASSLGGNEQFF

V: TRBV5-1
D: .
J: TRBJ2-7
size: .
DNA: TGCGCCAGCGCCCCCCGCCTTACAGGACTTTCCTCCTACGAGCAGTACTTC
CDR3: CASAPRLTGLSSYEQYF

V: TRBV27
D: TRBD2
J: TRBJ2-7
size: .
DNA: TGTGCCAGCAGTTTATCGGTAGCGGGGGGATACGAGCAGTACTTC
CDR3: CASSLSVAGGYEQYF

V: TRBV7-2
D: .
J: TRBJ2-1
size: .
DNA: TGTGCCAGCAGCTTAGACGGGAGTTCCTACAATGAGCAGTTCTTC
CDR3: CASSLDGSSYNEQFF

V: TRBV12-2
D: .
J: TRBJ2-7
size: .
DNA: TGTGCAAGTCGCTTAGTCCAGAAGACAGCCTGTTCTTACGAGCAGTACTTC
CDR3: CASRLVQKTACSYEQYF

V: TRBV18
D: TRBD1
J: TRBJ1-3
size: .
DNA: TGTGCCAGCTCACCGGGACAGGGATTGTCTGGAAACACCATATATTTT
CDR3: CASSPGQGLSGNTIYF

V: TRBV7-3
D: .
J: TRBJ1-6
size: .
DNA: TGTGCCAGCAGCTTACGGGGAGCGGATAATTCACCCCTCCACTTT
CDR3: CASSLRGADNSPLHF

V: TRBV25-1
D: TRBD2
J: TRBJ2-7
size: .
DNA: TGTGCCAGCAGTGAAAGCGGGGGGGCAGACGAGCAGTACTTC
CDR3: CASSESGGADEQYF

V: TRBV7-9
D: .
J: TRBJ2-3
size: .
DNA: TGTGCCAGCAGCTTGCCCCTTGGAGATACGCAGTATTTT
CDR3: CASSLPLGDTQYF

V: TRBV7-9
D: TRBD1
J: TRBJ2-7
size: .
DNA: TGTGCCAGCCTACCGGGTCTGGACAGGGTCTCCGACGAGCAGTACTTC
CDR3: CASLPGLDRVSDEQYF

V: TRBV27
D: TRBD1
J: TRBJ2-3
size: .
DNA: TGTGCCAGCAGTTTCGCCGGGACAGCAGATACGCAGTATTTT
CDR3: CASSFAGTADTQYF

V: TRBV7-9
D: TRBD2
J: TRBJ2-1
size: .
DNA: TGTGCCAGCAGCTCTAGCGGGGGGAGCTCCTACAATGAGCAGTTCTTC
CDR3: CASSSSGGSSYNEQFF

V: TRBV2
D: TRBD1
J: TRBJ2-7
size: .
DNA: TGTGCCAGCATTCCGGACAGGGACTACGAGCAGTACTTC
CDR3: CASIPDRDYEQYF

V: TRBV2
D: .
J: TRBJ1-4
size: .
DNA: TGTGCCAGCAGTGCTACAGGGTATAAGAATGAAAAACTGTTTTTT
CDR3: CASSATGYKNEKLFF

V: TRBV27
D: TRBD1
J: TRBJ2-7
size: .
DNA: TGTGCCAGCAGTTTTTCTCTTGGGGACAGGGGGCTGTACGAGCAGTACTTC
CDR3: CASSFSLGDRGLYEQYF

V: TRBV10-3
D: .
J: TRBJ1-2
size: .
DNA: TGTGCCATCAGTGAGCCGCAGAATATTTATGGCTACACCTTC
CDR3: CAISEPQNIYGYTF

V: TRBV30
D: .
J: TRBJ1-1
size: .
DNA: TGTGCCTCCCTGTTGGGAGGGAGGAAGGCTTTCTTT
CDR3: CASLLGGRKAFF

V: TRBV5-1
D: TRBD1
J: TRBJ2-7
size: .
DNA: TGCGCCAGCAGCTTTGGACAGGGGCACGAGCAGTACTTC
CDR3: CASSFGQGHEQYF

V: TRBV19
D: .
J: TRBJ2-1
size: .
DNA: TGTGCCAGTAGTATAATAGGACAGCCTAACAATGAGCAGTTCTTC
CDR3: CASSIIGQPNNEQFF

V: TRBV27
D: .
J: TRBJ2-3
size: .
DNA: TGTGCCAGCAGTCCAGCCACTAGTTCCACAGATACGCAGTATTTT
CDR3: CASSPATSSTDTQYF

V: TRBV27
D: .
J: TRBJ1-2
size: few
DNA: TGTGCCAGCAGTAAGACCGGGTCCCTCTATGGCTACACCTTC
CDR3: CASSKTGSLYGYTF

V: TRBV4-3
D: .
J: TRBJ2-1
size: .
DNA: TGCGCCAGCCGGATTTTTGAGCAGTTCTTC
CDR3: CASRIFEQFF

V: TRBV2
D: .
J: TRBJ2-7
size: .
DNA: TGTGCCAGCAGCACCGGGACAACCGACTACGAGCAGTACTTC
CDR3: CASSTGTTDYEQYF

V: TRBV7-9
D: .
J: TRBJ1-3
size: .
DNA: TGTGCCACCACAGGCGCAGGGGGAAACACCATATATTTT
CDR3: CATTGAGGNTIYF

V: TRBV2
D: TRBD1
J: TRBJ1-6
size: .
DNA: TGTGCCAGCAGTGAAGGACGGACAGGCTATACCTATAATTCACCCCTCCACTTT
CDR3: CASSEGRTGYTYNSPLHF

V: TRBV28
D: .
J: TRBJ1-4
size: .
DNA: TGTGCCAGCAGTTTAGCCCTGGATCGGGATGAAAAACTGTTTTTT
CDR3: CASSLALDRDEKLFF

V: TRBV28
D: TRBD1
J: TRBJ2-7
size: .
DNA: TGTGCCAGCAGTTTAGCCCGGACAGGGGGGAACGAGCAGTACTTC
CDR3: CASSLARTGGNEQYF

V: TRBV27
D: .
J: TRBJ2-7
size: .
DNA: TGTGCCAGCGGAGACCTAGGGAAGCAGTACTTC
CDR3: CASGDLGKQYF

V: TRBV30
D: .
J: TRBJ2-1
size: .
DNA: TGTGCCTGGAGTTTCTACAGCGATGAGCAGTTCTTC
CDR3: CAWSFYSDEQFF

V: TRBV7-9
D: .
J: TRBJ1-2
size: .
DNA: TGTGCCAGCAGCTTAGCCATCGGCGGCGGAGGCTACACCTTC
CDR3: CASSLAIGGGGYTF

V: TRBV27
D: .
J: TRBJ2-7
size: .
DNA: TGTGCCAGCAGTTTCGCAGGGACCTACGAGCAGTACTTC
CDR3: CASSFAGTYEQYF

V: TRBV9
D: .
J: TRBJ1-4
size: .
DNA: TGTGCCAGCAGCGTAGGTGGTCACCTCCCTGAAAAACTGTTTTTT
CDR3: CASSVGGHLPEKLFF